This T cell receptor (beta chain) was identified during a study of PD-1 blockade in classical Hodgkin lymphoma. Repertoires were generated with immunoSEQ multiplex PCR, while TCRdb's copy carries only in-frame clones and drops some. Seen here are around 15,000 clones, approximately 88% observed once, and the top ten hold approximately 17%. The time point: cycle 4 day 1 (C4D1), after less than 7 weeks of nivolumab. Every one of the patients relapsed after autologous stem cell transplantation (brentuximab vedotin exposure was variable). Investigators obtained CD8+ T cells from thawed PBMCs by magnetic negative selection. The specimen was CD8+ T cells from blood, collected before the fourth cycle of nivolumab. This TCR was recovered from a human donor with classical Hodgkin lymphoma.

In DNA, the CDR3 is TGTGCCAGCAGTTACGGGGCGCGGACGCTGGATACGCAGTATTTT. Translating it yields CASSYGARTLDTQYF. V and J are TRBV27 and TRBJ2-3; TRBD1 or TRBD2 may be the D gene (5 bases each). The V gene's germline CDR1 is MNHEY and CDR2 SMNVEV (reference sequence). Trimming cost V 4 bases and J 6 bases, with 17 bases left between them. The CDR3 spans 15 residues.